This T cell receptor (beta chain) was retrieved from a study of blood T cells in healthy people across ages. Whole-study findings and limits: PBMCs that were unsorted prevented a conclusive naive versus antigen-experienced comparison. Per million T cells, the diversity of TCR beta decreased roughly linearly as age advanced.

The germline gives CDR1 MNHNY, CDR2 SVGAGI (reference sequence). This CDR3 comprises 13 residues. V was clipped by 8 bases and J by 0 bases, with 10 bases between them. Every sample had a minimum of 6 million PBMCs isolated. This clonotype was observed once. Antigen unknown. The second PCR ran 7 to 11 cycles with a sample-barcoded 5' primer and J-beta primers. Each sample provided no less than 2.5 million CDR3-containing paired-end reads. TCRdb itself ran the 5' RACE reads through MiXCR, one entry per CDR3 protein. The profile shows about 1.1 million distinct CDR3 sequences, 35% to 45% of them singletons.

The TCR was taken from a man younger than 30 in good health. V and J are TRBV6-6 and TRBJ1-2; TRBD1 is a possible D gene (5 bases). What was sequenced was blood. CDR3 sequence: CASDVGPNYGYTF. The CDR3 DNA reads as TGTGCCAGCGACGTGGGGCCTAACTATGGCTACACCTTC.